These 9 T cell receptor beta chains came from one sample sequenced in a study of cytomegalovirus exposure and HLA in healthy donors. It was with 60 Vbeta and 13 Jbeta primers that the PCR ran. Libraries were prepared by immunoSEQ multiplex PCR; TCRdb keeps only in-frame clonotypes and omits some of them. The sample comprises about 160,000 clones, roughly four fifths of which are singletons, and less than 2% rests with the top ten. Sequenced material: PBMCs. The receptor source for this set is a young woman in good health and CMV-seronegative.

This clone was counted a single time. Its ends do not fully match the called genes, so a read error is possible. V gene TRBV7-9 combines with J gene TRBJ2-1; TRBD2 agrees at 8 bases. This CDR3 has 17 residues. Germline V gene data show CDR1 as SEHNR and CDR2 as FQNEAQ (reference sequence). The CDR3 DNA reads as TGTTCCAGCACCCTTAGTCCTGGGACTAGGTTCTCCAATGAGCAGTTCTTC. It codes for CSSTLSPGTRFSNEQFF. Based on the CDR3 plus reference TRBV7-9 and TRBJ2-1, the full variable domain is DTGVSQNPRHKITKRGQNVTFRCDPISEHNRLYWYRQTLGQGPEFLTYFQNEAQLEKSRLLSDRFSAERPKGSFSTLEIQRTEQGDSAMYLCSSTLSPGTRFSNEQFFGPGTRLTVL.

The rearrangement uses TRBV10-3 and TRBJ2-7; TRBD1 matches at 9 bases. Trimming at V came to 6 bases and at J to 6 bases, leaving 6 bases not matched to a gene. This CDR3 is built from 13 residues. Germline loops: CDR1 ENHRY, CDR2 SYGVKD. In DNA form, the CDR3 reads TGTGCCATCAGGACCGGGACAGGGATCGAGCAGTACTTC. Amino acids: CAIRTGTGIEQYF.

J is TRBJ2-5 and V is TRBV5-5; D unresolved. Germline V gene sequence: CDR1 SGHKS, CDR2 YYEKEE (reference sequence). The germline V and J ends were trimmed by 4 bases and 1 base, with 5 bases remaining between them. CDR3 length: 12 residues. The chain's CDR3 is CASSMSQETQYF. DNA of the CDR3: TGTGCCAGCAGCATGAGCCAAGAGACCCAGTACTTC.

This chain joins TRBV30 and TRBJ1-6; D gene unclear. Germline V gene lookup returns CDR1 GTSNPN and CDR2 SVGIG (reference sequence). V was clipped by 0 bases and J by 9 bases, with 6 bases between them. This CDR3 has 12 residues. The CDR3 bases are TGTGCCTGGAGTGTGATTAGTTCACCCCTCCACTTT. This gives the protein CAWSVISSPLHF.

This clone was seen a few times. The chain recombines TRBV13 with TRBJ1-1; D call uncertain. CDR1 PRHDT and CDR2 FYEKMQ come from the germline V gene (reference sequence). Trimming shortened V by 3 bases and J by 1 base, and 21 bases separated the two germline ends. The CDR3 has 18 residues. This CDR3 is CASSLTRDNWLANTEAFF. DNA of the CDR3: TGTGCCAGCAGCTTGACACGGGATAATTGGTTGGCGAACACTGAAGCTTTCTTT.

The chain uses TRBV7-3 and TRBJ2-1, with D perhaps TRBD2 (6 bases). The CDR3 totals 15 residues. Germline loops: CDR1 SGHTA, CDR2 FQGTGA. The ends were cut back, 4 bases at V and 6 bases at J, with 16 bases in the middle. CDR3 amino acids: CASSSPNMGGNEQFF. The CDR3 DNA reads as TGTGCCAGCAGCTCCCCAAATATGGGGGGCAATGAGCAGTTCTTC. Together with reference TRBV7-3 and TRBJ2-1, the CDR3 gives the full variable domain: GAGVSQTPSNKVTEKGKYVELRCDPISGHTALYWYRQSLGQGPEFLIYFQGTGAADDSGLPNDRFFAVRPEGSVSTLKIQRTERGDSAVYLCASSSPNMGGNEQFFGPGTRLTVL.

The chain combines TRBV9 with TRBJ2-3; D possibly corresponds to TRBD2 (6 bases). The V gene lost 0 bases and the J gene lost 5 bases, with 10 bases spanning the gap. Germline CDR1 and CDR2: SGDLS and YYNGEE. The CDR3 length is 14 residues. Here the CDR3 DNA reads TGTGCCAGCAGCGTAGGCCTGGGGGGAGATACGCAGTATTTT. This gives the protein CASSVGLGGDTQYF.

V and J are TRBV29-1 and TRBJ2-6; weak D call: TRBD1 (5 bases). The germline CDR1 and CDR2 sequences are SQVTM and ANQGSEA. Trimming removed 0 bases at V and 0 bases at J, with 12 bases between. The CDR3 contains 17 residues. DNA of the CDR3: TGCAGCGTTGAAGATCTCAACAGGTTCTCTGGGGCCAACGTCCTGACTTTC. Its translation is CSVEDLNRFSGANVLTF.

The V call is TRBV4-1, the J call TRBJ2-7, with D unresolved. The CDR3 contains 14 residues. Germline lookup yields CDR1 MGHRA and CDR2 YSYEKL. V gave up 1 base and J gave up 2 bases, with 9 bases separating them. CDR3 nucleotide sequence: TGCGCCAGCAGCCAAGGTATTTATACCTACGAGCAGTACTTC. It yields the protein CASSQGIYTYEQYF.